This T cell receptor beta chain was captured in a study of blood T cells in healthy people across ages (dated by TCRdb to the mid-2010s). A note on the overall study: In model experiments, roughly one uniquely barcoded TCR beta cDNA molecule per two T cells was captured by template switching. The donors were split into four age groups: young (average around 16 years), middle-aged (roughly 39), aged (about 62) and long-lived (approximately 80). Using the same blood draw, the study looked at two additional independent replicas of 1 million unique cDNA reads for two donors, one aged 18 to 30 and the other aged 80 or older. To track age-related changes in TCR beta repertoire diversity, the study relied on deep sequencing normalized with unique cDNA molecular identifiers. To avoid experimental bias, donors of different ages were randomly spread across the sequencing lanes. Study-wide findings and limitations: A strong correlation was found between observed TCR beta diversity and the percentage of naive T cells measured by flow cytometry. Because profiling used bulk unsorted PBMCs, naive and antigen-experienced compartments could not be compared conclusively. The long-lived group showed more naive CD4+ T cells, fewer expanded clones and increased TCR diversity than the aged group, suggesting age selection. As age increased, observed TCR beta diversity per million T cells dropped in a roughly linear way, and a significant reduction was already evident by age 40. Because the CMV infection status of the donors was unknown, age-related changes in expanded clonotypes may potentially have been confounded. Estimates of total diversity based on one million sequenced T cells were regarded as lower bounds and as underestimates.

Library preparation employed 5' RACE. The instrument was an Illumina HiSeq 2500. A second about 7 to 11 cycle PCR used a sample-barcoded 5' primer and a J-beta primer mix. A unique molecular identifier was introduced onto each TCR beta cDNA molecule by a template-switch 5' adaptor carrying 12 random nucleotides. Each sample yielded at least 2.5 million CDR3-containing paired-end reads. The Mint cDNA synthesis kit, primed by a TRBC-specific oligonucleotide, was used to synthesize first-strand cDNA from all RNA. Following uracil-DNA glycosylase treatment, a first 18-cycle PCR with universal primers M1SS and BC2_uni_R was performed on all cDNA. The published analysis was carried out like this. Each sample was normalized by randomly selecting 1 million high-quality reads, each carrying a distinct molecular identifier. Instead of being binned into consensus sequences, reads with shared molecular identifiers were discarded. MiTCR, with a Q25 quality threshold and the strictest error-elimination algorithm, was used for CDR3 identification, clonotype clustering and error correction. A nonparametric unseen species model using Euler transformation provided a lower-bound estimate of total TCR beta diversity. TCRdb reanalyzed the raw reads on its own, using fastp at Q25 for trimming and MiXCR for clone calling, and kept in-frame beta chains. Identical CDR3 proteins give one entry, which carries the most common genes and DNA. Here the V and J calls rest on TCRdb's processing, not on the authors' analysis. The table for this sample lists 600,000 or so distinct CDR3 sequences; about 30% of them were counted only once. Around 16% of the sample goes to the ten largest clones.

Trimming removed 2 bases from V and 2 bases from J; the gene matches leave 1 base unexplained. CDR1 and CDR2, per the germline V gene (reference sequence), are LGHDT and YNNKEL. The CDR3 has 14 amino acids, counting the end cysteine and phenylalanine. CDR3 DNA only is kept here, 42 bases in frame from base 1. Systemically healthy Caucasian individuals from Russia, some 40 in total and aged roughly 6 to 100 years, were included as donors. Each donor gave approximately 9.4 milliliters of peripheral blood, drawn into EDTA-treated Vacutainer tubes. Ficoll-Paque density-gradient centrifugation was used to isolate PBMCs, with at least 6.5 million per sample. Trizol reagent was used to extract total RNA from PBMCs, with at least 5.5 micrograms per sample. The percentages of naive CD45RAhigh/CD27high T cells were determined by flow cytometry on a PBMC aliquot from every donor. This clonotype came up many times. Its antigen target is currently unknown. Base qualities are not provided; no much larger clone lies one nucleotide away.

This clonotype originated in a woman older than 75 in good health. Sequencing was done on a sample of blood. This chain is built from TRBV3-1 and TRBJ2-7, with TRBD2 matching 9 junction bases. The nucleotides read TGTGCCAGCAGCCAACTAGCGGGGCCCTACGAGCAGTACTTC. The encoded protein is CASSQLAGPYEQYF.